Following are 25 T cell receptor beta chains from one sample sequenced in a study of T-cell reconstitution after alpha-beta-depleted transplantation in children. Using unique molecular identifiers, the investigators prepared the TCRbeta library. One entry per CDR3 protein, called by TCRdb with MiXCR from the PCR reads. The table has some 200,000 distinct CDR3 sequences, under 13% seen once. Material: PBMCs, obtained before TCRalphabeta/CD19-depleted stem cell transplant. These receptor sequences come from a child less than two years old with acute myeloid leukemia, due to receive a stem cell transplant.

The table lists this clonotype with many counts. This chain connects TRBV5-6 to TRBJ2-1, with 7 bases that match TRBD2. The germline CDR1 and CDR2 sequences are SGHDT and YYEEEE. The CDR3 sequence is 14 residues long. V was pared by 3 bases and J by 3 bases, with 3 bases of the junction left unmatched. The CDR3 DNA reads as TGTGCCAGCAGCTGGGGGGACTACTACAATGAGCAGTTCTTC. Translation gives CASSWGDYYNEQFF.

In this sample, this clonotype turned up many times. The J gene is TRBJ2-7, the V gene TRBV28; the match to TRBD1 covers 9 bases. The CDR3 loop spans 15 amino acids. The trim removed 5 bases at V and 3 bases at J, leaving 8 bases unmatched. Germline V gives CDR1 MDHEN, CDR2 SYDVKM. Here the CDR3 reads CASSVQGALGYEQYF. The CDR3 DNA follows: TGTGCCAGCAGTGTACAGGGGGCTTTAGGCTACGAGCAGTACTTC.

This clonotype was detected ten times or more. V gene TRBV20-1 combines with J gene TRBJ1-1, with D perhaps TRBD1 (6 bases). This CDR3 contains 13 residues. The germline V gene has CDR1 DFQATT and CDR2 SNEGSKA (reference sequence). V lost 3 bases and J 4 bases, leaving 12 bases between the germline ends. The DNA for the CDR3 is TGCAGTGCTAGCCGGGGGCGGGGCACTGAAGCTTTCTTT. Encoded protein: CSASRGRGTEAFF.

This clonotype occurred many times. The chain is built from TRBV10-2 and TRBJ1-1, with D unresolved. Germline CDR1 is WSHSY and CDR2 is SAAADI. There are 13 residues in the CDR3. Trimming cost V 6 bases and J 0 bases, with 8 bases left between them. In DNA form, the CDR3 reads TGCGCCAGCAGGTTATCAGTGAACACTGAAGCTTTCTTT. Amino acid sequence: CASRLSVNTEAFF.

This clonotype showed up many times. The chain recombines TRBV12-3 or TRBV12-4 with TRBJ2-7; D is possibly TRBD1 (7 bases). This CDR3 contains 15 residues. V lost 6 bases and J 2 bases, leaving 17 bases between the germline ends. The CDR3 sequence is CASSRRQGGPYEQYF. The CDR3 DNA sequence: TGTGCCAGCAGCCGGCGACAGGGAGGTCCCTACGAGCAGTACTTC.

V usage is TRBV7-9 and J usage is TRBJ2-3, with 11 bases that match TRBD2. Germline trimming cut 1 base from V and 0 bases from J; bases unmatched to any gene: 3. The germline V gene encodes CDR1 SEHNR and CDR2 FQNEAQ (reference sequence). This CDR3 has 17 amino acids. The CDR3 DNA reads TGTGCCAGCAGCTTAGGGACTAGCGGGTCTAGCACAGATACGCAGTATTTT. It encodes CASSLGTSGSSTDTQYF.

This clonotype has ten or more counts. The chain couples TRBV6-5 to TRBJ1-1, with D possibly matching TRBD1 (5 bases). Per germline, CDR1 MNHEY and CDR2 SVGAGI. V gave up 7 bases and J gave up 11 bases, with 14 bases separating them. The CDR3 contains 11 residues. The DNA for the CDR3 is TGTGCCAGCAAACTTCGGGGGGTCGCTTTCTTT. It specifies CASKLRGVAFF.

The chain has TRBV10-3 and TRBJ2-2, with 9 bases lining up with TRBD2. Germline V lookup: CDR1 ENHRY, CDR2 SYGVKD. V gave up 8 bases and J gave up 10 bases; unmatched junction bases: 14. CDR3 length: 15 residues. CDR3 nucleotide sequence: TGTGCCATCTCGGAAAGCCTAGCGGGACTGGTGGAGCTGTTTTTT. Its protein is CAISESLAGLVELFF.

This clonotype was counted ten times or more. The chain joins TRBV7-2 to TRBJ2-7; D is possibly TRBD1 (5 bases). Germline lookup yields CDR1 SGHTA and CDR2 FQGNSA. The V gene lost 0 bases and the J gene lost 2 bases, with 8 bases spanning the gap. There are 14 residues in the CDR3. The CDR3 region is CASSLARTTYEQYF. CDR3 coding DNA: TGTGCCAGCAGCTTAGCTAGGACAACCTACGAGCAGTACTTC.

This clonotype was observed a handful of times. The chain combines TRBV18 with TRBJ2-3; TRBD2 matches at 10 bases. V lost 0 bases to trimming and J lost 6 bases; unmatched junction nucleotides: 12. The length of the CDR3 is 18 residues. Germline CDR1 is KGHSH and CDR2 is LQKENI. For the CDR3, the DNA is TGTGCCAGCTCACCACCAGGCCCTATAGCGGGAGGACCTGATACGCAGTATTTT. It specifies CASSPPGPIAGGPDTQYF.

In its sample, this clonotype was seen many times. The chain combines TRBV5-1 with TRBJ2-1; 12 bases align to TRBD2. The junction had 10 bases not matched to a gene; V was cut back by 2 bases and J by 7 bases. This CDR3 has 17 residues. CDR1 and CDR2 from the germline V gene are SGHRS and YFSETQ. The DNA of the CDR3 is TGCGCCAGCAGCTTTGGTCTAGCGGGAGGGCCGGGGAATGAGCAGTTCTTC. Its protein is CASSFGLAGGPGNEQFF.

The table lists this clonotype with many counts. This chain connects TRBV12-3 or TRBV12-4 to TRBJ2-1; D gene unclear. The CDR3 is 11 amino acids. The germline V and J ends were trimmed by 7 bases and 8 bases, with 9 bases remaining between them. The CDR3 nucleotides are TGTGCCAGCATGCGAGCTTATGAGCAGTTCTTC. It is translated as CASMRAYEQFF.

This clonotype was counted ten times or more. The chain combines TRBV24-1 with TRBJ2-1, with 9 positions matching TRBD2. V shed 1 base, J shed 12 bases, and the junction held 9 bases outside the gene matches. CDR1 is KGHDR and CDR2 is SFDVKD in the germline V gene. The CDR3 has 15 amino acids. CDR3 coding DNA: TGTGCCACCAGTGATTTAAGTGGCGGGAGGGACGGGCAGTTCTTC. This translates into CATSDLSGGRDGQFF.

Note on this clonotype: A much larger clonotype is one base distant, so this may be a read error. The chain carries TRBV15 and TRBJ1-2; a possible D gene is TRBD1 (5 bases). In germline, CDR1 is LNHNV, CDR2 YYDKDF (reference sequence). The CDR3 has 16 residues. CDR3 coding DNA: TGTGCCACCAGCAGAGATCCGGACATCTTCCCTTATGGCGACACCTTC. It specifies CATSRDPDIFPYGDTF.

At least ten counts were recorded for this clonotype. V gene TRBV11-2 combines with J gene TRBJ2-1; 12 nucleotides align to TRBD2. This CDR3 region has 19 residues. With 0 bases clipped from V and 1 base from J, the junction kept 7 bases outside the gene matches. The germline V gene has CDR1 SGHAT and CDR2 FQNNGV. The CDR3 DNA reads as TGTGCCAGCAGCTTAGAGGGACTAGCGGGTGTTTGGTCCTACAATGAGCAGTTCTTC. The encoded protein is CASSLEGLAGVWSYNEQFF.

This clonotype was seen repeatedly, ten times or more. V gene TRBV7-2 combines with J gene TRBJ2-5, with D perhaps TRBD1 (5 bases). Germline lookup yields CDR1 SGHTA and CDR2 FQGNSA. V was shortened by 5 bases and J by 5 bases, with 12 bases between the two germline ends. CDR3 length equals 13 residues. The CDR3 is CASSRARVETQYF. The DNA of the CDR3 is TGTGCCAGCAGCCGGGCCAGGGTGGAGACCCAGTACTTC.

The chain combines TRBV5-1 with TRBJ2-1, with TRBD2 identical over 10 bases. J gave up 1 base and V 4 bases, and 2 bases lay outside the gene matches. Germline assignment: CDR1 SGHRS and CDR2 YFSETQ. This CDR3 comprises 15 residues. CDR3 residues: CASSILAGSYNEQFF. CDR3 DNA: TGCGCCAGCAGCATACTAGCGGGGTCCTACAATGAGCAGTTCTTC.

This clonotype was counted many times. The CDR3 DNA reads as TGTGCCAGTAGTATAGTGAAGAACACTGAAGCTTTCTTT. It encodes CASSIVKNTEAFF. The rearrangement uses TRBV19 and TRBJ1-1; the D is unclear. Germline-derived CDR1 and CDR2 are LNHDA and SQIVND (reference sequence). This CDR3 is built from 13 residues. The V and J ends lost 1 base and 1 base respectively, with 4 bases between them.

The chain recombines TRBV4-2 with TRBJ2-1; D gene unclear. This CDR3 spans 14 amino acids. Germline CDR1 and CDR2: LGHNA and YNFKEQ. The V gene lost 1 base and the J gene lost 8 bases, with 12 bases spanning the gap. The CDR3 DNA reads TGTGCCAGCAGCCAAGTGAGCAGTTGGGATGAGCAGTTCTTC. Translating gives CASSQVSSWDEQFF.

Many counts were recorded for this clonotype. The chain links TRBV5-5 to TRBJ2-5, with 7 bases that match TRBD1. V was clipped by 3 bases and J by 6 bases; unmatched bases: 8. The germline V gene encodes CDR1 SGHKS and CDR2 YYEKEE (reference sequence). This CDR3 spans 14 amino acids. The CDR3 loop reads CASSSMTGQKTQYF. The DNA of the CDR3 is TGTGCCAGCAGCTCGATGACAGGGCAGAAGACCCAGTACTTC.

This clonotype was recorded many times. This chain joins TRBV6-5 and TRBJ2-2; TRBD2 aligns across 9 bases. This CDR3 comprises 18 residues. Germline V lookup: CDR1 MNHEY, CDR2 SVGAGI. The trim removed 2 bases at V and 1 base at J, leaving 8 bases unmatched. The CDR3: CASSYPTQTSGNTGELFF. The CDR3, as DNA: TGTGCCAGCAGTTACCCTACCCAGACTAGCGGGAACACCGGGGAGCTGTTTTTT.

This clonotype was detected many times. The chain combines TRBV7-2 with TRBJ2-7, with D uncertain. There are 13 residues in the CDR3. The V end lost 7 bases, the J end lost 1 base, and 11 bases lay between the germline ends. Germline CDR1 reads SGHTA; CDR2 reads FQGNSA. The CDR3 bases are TGTGCCAGCACCGACGTTGGATCCTACGAGCAGTACTTC. Amino acid sequence: CASTDVGSYEQYF.

This clonotype was picked up many times. V and J are TRBV7-9 and TRBJ2-3; D uncertain. V lost 5 bases, J lost 2 bases, and 17 bases lay in between. The CDR3 loop spans 16 amino acids. Germline V CDR1 and CDR2: SEHNR, FQNEAQ (reference sequence). CDR3 residues: CASSPWTPASTDTQYF. The CDR3 region has the DNA TGTGCCAGCAGCCCATGGACGCCAGCGTCCACAGATACGCAGTATTTT.

J is TRBJ2-7 and V is TRBV12-3 or TRBV12-4; D is uncertain. V was cut by 5 bases and J by 7 bases, with 9 bases left in between. The CDR3 loop spans 11 amino acids. In DNA form, the CDR3 reads TGTGCCAGCAGTGGTCGGCGGGAGCAGTACTTC. Translating gives CASSGRREQYF.

This clonotype was found many times. The chain couples TRBV12-3 or TRBV12-4 to TRBJ2-4; possibly TRBD1 or TRBD2 for D (6 bases each). V lost 3 bases to trimming and J lost 0 bases, with 15 bases between them. The CDR3 runs 17 residues. In DNA, the CDR3 is TGTGCCAGCAGTTTTGTTCAGGAGGGGGTAGCCAAAAACATTCAGTACTTC. Amino acids: CASSFVQEGVAKNIQYF.